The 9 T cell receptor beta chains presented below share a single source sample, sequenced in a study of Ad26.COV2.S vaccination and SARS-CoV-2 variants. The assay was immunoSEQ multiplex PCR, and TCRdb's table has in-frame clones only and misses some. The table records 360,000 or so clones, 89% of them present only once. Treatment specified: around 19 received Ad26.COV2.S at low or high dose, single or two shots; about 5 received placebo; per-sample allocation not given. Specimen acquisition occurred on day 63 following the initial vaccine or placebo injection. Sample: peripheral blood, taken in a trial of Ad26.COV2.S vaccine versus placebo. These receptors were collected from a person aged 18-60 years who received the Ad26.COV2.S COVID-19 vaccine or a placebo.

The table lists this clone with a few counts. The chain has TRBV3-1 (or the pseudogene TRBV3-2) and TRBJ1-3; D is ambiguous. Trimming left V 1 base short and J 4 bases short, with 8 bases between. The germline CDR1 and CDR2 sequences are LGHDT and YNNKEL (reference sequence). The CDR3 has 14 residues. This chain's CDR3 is CASSQGLRGNTIYF. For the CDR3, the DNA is TGTGCCAGCAGCCAAGGGTTAAGAGGAAACACCATATATTTT.

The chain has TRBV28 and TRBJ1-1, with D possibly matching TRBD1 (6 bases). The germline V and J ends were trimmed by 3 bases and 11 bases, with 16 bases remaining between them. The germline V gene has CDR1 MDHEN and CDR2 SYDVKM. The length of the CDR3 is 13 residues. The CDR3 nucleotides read TGTGCCAGCAGTTTGACAGGCGCTTACTGGGCTTTCTTT. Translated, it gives CASSLTGAYWAFF.

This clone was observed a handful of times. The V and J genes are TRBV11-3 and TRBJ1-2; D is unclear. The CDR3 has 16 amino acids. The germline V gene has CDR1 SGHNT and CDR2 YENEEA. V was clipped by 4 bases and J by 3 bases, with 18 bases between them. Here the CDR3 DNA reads TGTGCCAGCAGCTCAGAGGGTAGACGGGGAGACTATGGCTACACCTTC. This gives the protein CASSSEGRRGDYGYTF.

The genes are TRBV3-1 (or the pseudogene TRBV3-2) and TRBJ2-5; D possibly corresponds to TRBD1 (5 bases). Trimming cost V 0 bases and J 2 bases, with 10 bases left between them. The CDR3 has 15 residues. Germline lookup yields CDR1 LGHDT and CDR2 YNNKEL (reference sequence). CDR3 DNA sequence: TGTGCCAGCAGCCAAGATAAGACAGAACAAGAGACCCAGTACTTC. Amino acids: CASSQDKTEQETQYF.

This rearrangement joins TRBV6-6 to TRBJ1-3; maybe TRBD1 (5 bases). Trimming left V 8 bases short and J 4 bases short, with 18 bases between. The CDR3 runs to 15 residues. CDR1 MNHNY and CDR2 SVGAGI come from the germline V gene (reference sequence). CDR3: CASSAPTAIGNTIYF. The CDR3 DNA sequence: TGTGCCAGCTCGGCCCCGACAGCGATCGGAAACACCATATATTTT.

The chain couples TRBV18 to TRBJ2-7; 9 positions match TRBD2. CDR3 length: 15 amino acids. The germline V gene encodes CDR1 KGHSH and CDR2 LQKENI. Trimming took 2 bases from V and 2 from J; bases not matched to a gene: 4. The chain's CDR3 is CASSPGASGTYEQYF. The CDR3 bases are TGTGCCAGCTCACCAGGGGCTAGCGGGACCTACGAGCAGTACTTC.

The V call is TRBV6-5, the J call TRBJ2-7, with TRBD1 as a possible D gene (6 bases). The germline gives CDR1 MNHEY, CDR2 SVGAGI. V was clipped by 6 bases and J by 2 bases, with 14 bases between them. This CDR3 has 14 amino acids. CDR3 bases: TGTGCCAGCAGATTCGACAGGAACACCTACGAGCAGTACTTC. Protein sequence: CASRFDRNTYEQYF.

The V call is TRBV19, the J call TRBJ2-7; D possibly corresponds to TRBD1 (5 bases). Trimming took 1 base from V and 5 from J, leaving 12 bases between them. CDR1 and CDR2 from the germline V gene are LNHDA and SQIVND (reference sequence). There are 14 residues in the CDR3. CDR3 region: CASSIGKLGDEQYF. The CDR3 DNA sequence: TGTGCCAGTAGTATAGGGAAGTTAGGGGACGAGCAGTACTTC.

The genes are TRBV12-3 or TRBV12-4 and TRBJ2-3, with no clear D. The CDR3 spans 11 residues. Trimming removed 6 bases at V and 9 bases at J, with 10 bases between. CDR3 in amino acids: CASSVVGTQYF. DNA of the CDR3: TGTGCCAGCAGCGTAGTAGGAACGCAGTATTTT.